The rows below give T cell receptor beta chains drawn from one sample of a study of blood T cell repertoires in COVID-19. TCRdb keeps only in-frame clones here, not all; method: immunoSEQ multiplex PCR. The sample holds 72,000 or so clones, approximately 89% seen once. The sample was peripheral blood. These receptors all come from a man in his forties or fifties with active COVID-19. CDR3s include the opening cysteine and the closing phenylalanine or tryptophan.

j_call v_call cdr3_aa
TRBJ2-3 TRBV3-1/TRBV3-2 CASSHLPGKPQYF
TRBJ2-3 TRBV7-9 CASSPLTTRLAPTDTQYF
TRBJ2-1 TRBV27 CASSFAGTGRTSYNEQFF
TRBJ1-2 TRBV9 CASSVGTSGRDYGYTF
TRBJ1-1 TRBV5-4 CASSSNTEAFF
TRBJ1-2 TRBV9 CASSVSGGYGYTF
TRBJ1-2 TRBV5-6 CASSQDSQYGYTF
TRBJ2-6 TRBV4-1 CASSQEGGSGANVLTF
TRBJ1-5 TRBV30 CAWSVLRVGQPQHF
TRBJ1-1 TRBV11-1 CASSLARGVGAFF
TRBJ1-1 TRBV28 CASSLLKFGSANTEAFF
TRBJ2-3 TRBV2 CASSSEGSTDTQYF
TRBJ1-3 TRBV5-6 CASSTYRTGTSGNTIYF
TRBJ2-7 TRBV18 CASSHGGGSEQYF
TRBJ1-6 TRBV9 CASSSIPGWSNSRTSGDSPLHF
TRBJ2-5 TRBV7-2 CASSPGGQGVETQYF
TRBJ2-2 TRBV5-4 CASSQERGASGTGELFF
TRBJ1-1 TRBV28 CASSWGSTGNTEAFF
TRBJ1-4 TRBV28 CASSLNGNNEKLFF
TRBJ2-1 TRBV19 CASTARLSSYNEQFF
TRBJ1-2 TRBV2 CASSRPGTASDRGYGYTF
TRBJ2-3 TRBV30 CAWSLTGIPADTQYF
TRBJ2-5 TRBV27 CASSPRDFQETQYF
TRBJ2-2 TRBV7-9 CASSLGAAPNTGELFF
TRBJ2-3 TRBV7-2 CASSLGSSGGRQYF
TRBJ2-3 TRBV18 CASSPRDRGIADTQYF
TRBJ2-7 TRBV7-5 CVRTGLGGENPYYEQYF
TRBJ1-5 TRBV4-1 CASSQASGGNQPQHF
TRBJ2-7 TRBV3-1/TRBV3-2 CASSQEGRFSYEQYF
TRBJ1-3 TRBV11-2 CASSFWTAYSGNTIYF
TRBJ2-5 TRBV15 CATSRLGLLQETQYF